The next 5 T cell receptor beta chains were all read from a single sample in a study of memory CD4+ T cells and cytomegalovirus serostatus. Measured with immunoSEQ multiplex PCR; TCRdb has only the in-frame clones, and not every one. The sample holds 25,000 to 30,000 clones, roughly 80% seen once. Single viable CD3+CD4+CD8-CD45RO+ cells were sorted as the memory CD4+ T cells. Sequences were obtained from memory CD4+ T cells from blood. The receptors stem from an adult in good health and CMV-seronegative.

The V gene is TRBV5-1, the J gene TRBJ1-1; weak D call: TRBD1 (5 bases). Per germline, CDR1 SGHRS and CDR2 YFSETQ. V was clipped by 6 bases and J by 2 bases, with 11 bases between them. The CDR3 consists of 13 residues. The CDR3 loop is CASTLDSNTEAFF. The CDR3, as DNA: TGCGCCAGCACGCTTGACAGTAACACTGAAGCTTTCTTT.

The rearrangement uses TRBV27 and TRBJ2-7, with TRBD2 identical over 7 bases. Germline V CDR1 and CDR2: MNHEY, SMNVEV (reference sequence). After removal of 7 bases from V and 3 bases from J, the junction contained 12 bases not matched to a gene. The CDR3 is 15 residues long. The CDR3 sequence: CASTPRPGGLYEQYF. The CDR3 DNA reads TGTGCCAGCACTCCTCGGCCGGGGGGTCTCTACGAGCAGTACTTC.

The chain employs TRBV27 and TRBJ2-3; D remains ambiguous. The V gene's germline CDR1 is MNHEY and CDR2 SMNVEV (reference sequence). The length of the CDR3 is 14 residues. V gave up 6 bases and J gave up 0 bases, with 10 bases separating them. CDR3 residues: CASRVSHSTDTQYF. Written as DNA, the CDR3 is TGTGCCAGCAGAGTTTCCCATAGCACAGATACGCAGTATTTT.

The rearrangement uses TRBV1 and TRBJ2-2; the table assigns TRBD1, which was not confirmed against the DNA. TRBV1 represents a pseudogene. The CDR3 is 17 amino acids. DNA for the CDR3: TGCACCAGCAGCCAAGATTATGAGCGGACAGAGGCCGGGGAGCTGTTTTTT. Its protein is CTSSQDYERTEAGELFF.

A word on this clone: One end of the junction fails to match germline, which may point to a read error. The gene calls are TRBV7-9 and TRBJ1-1; 8 bases align to TRBD1. This CDR3 contains 14 residues. Germline V gives CDR1 SEHNR, CDR2 FQNEAQ (reference sequence). The CDR3 sequence is CASSVAGGRTEAFF. Here the CDR3 DNA reads TGTGCCAGCAGCGTAGCAGGGGGCCGGACTGAAGCTTTCTTT.